Listed below are T cell receptor beta chains from one sample, sequenced in a study of early T cells in non-severe SARS-CoV-2 infection. MiXCR, run by TCRdb on the 5' RACE reads, gives a single entry per CDR3 protein. The table has 54,000 or so distinct CDR3 sequences, roughly 12% seen once. Sequenced material: whole blood. These receptors all come from an adult who was a healthcare worker with PCR-confirmed SARS-CoV-2 infection or an uninfected control (not recorded which). Both conserved end residues are part of each CDR3. A D gene is named only where the DNA matches it firmly. Rows give clone size only sometimes, using once, few, many, or a class for an expanded clone.

clone_size: .; v_call: TRBV7-8; j_call: TRBJ2-1; d_call: TRBD1; cdr3_nt: TGTGCCAGCAGCCCCTACGGGCAGGGGGCGAGGAATGAGCAGTTCTTC; cdr3_aa: CASSPYGQGARNEQFF
clone_size: many; v_call: TRBV7-9; j_call: TRBJ2-2; d_call: .; cdr3_nt: TGTGCCAGCATGGCGGGGAGTAACACCGGGGAGCTGTTTTTT; cdr3_aa: CASMAGSNTGELFF
clone_size: .; v_call: TRBV5-1; j_call: TRBJ1-2; d_call: .; cdr3_nt: TGCGCCAGCAGCCCGGGGCAGAACTATGGCTACACCTTC; cdr3_aa: CASSPGQNYGYTF
clone_size: .; v_call: TRBV7-2; j_call: TRBJ2-7; d_call: TRBD2; cdr3_nt: TGTGCCAGCAGCCCGACGTGGACTAGCGGGAGCTACGAGCAGTACTTC; cdr3_aa: CASSPTWTSGSYEQYF
clone_size: many; v_call: TRBV6-2/TRBV6-3; j_call: TRBJ2-3; d_call: .; cdr3_nt: TGTGCCAGCTGCTGGTCGGGAACCGATACGCAGTATTTT; cdr3_aa: CASCWSGTDTQYF
clone_size: .; v_call: TRBV4-1; j_call: TRBJ1-2; d_call: .; cdr3_nt: TGCGCCAGCAGCCAGGAGCAAGGGGCCTATGGCTACACCTTC; cdr3_aa: CASSQEQGAYGYTF
clone_size: few; v_call: TRBV3-1; j_call: TRBJ2-2; d_call: .; cdr3_nt: TGTGCCACCGGAGGCGCCGGGGAGCTGTTTTTT; cdr3_aa: CATGGAGELFF
clone_size: .; v_call: TRBV28; j_call: TRBJ2-3; d_call: .; cdr3_nt: TGTGCCAGCACTAGTCGGGATACGCAGTATTTT; cdr3_aa: CASTSRDTQYF
clone_size: many; v_call: TRBV29-1; j_call: TRBJ2-7; d_call: TRBD2; cdr3_nt: TGCAGCGTCCGTAGCGGGAGTACCTACGAGCAGTACTTC; cdr3_aa: CSVRSGSTYEQYF
clone_size: few; v_call: TRBV6-6; j_call: TRBJ2-1; d_call: .; cdr3_nt: TGTGCCAGCAGACCCCAGGGGAGTGGGGGCGGTGAGCAGTTCTTC; cdr3_aa: CASRPQGSGGGEQFF
clone_size: .; v_call: TRBV29-1; j_call: TRBJ2-7; d_call: .; cdr3_nt: TGCAGCGTTGAAGTCGCGGGGTACGAGCAGTACTTC; cdr3_aa: CSVEVAGYEQYF
clone_size: .; v_call: TRBV18; j_call: TRBJ1-1; d_call: .; cdr3_nt: TGTGCCAGCTCACCACAAGTACAGAAGTACACTGAAGCTTTCTTT; cdr3_aa: CASSPQVQKYTEAFF
clone_size: many; v_call: TRBV20-1; j_call: TRBJ2-5; d_call: TRBD2; cdr3_nt: TGCAGTGCTAGGAGCGGGGAAGGGACCCAGTACTTC; cdr3_aa: CSARSGEGTQYF
clone_size: .; v_call: TRBV19; j_call: TRBJ2-1; d_call: .; cdr3_nt: TGTGCCAGTGCAACAGGAGGTGAGCAGTTCTTC; cdr3_aa: CASATGGEQFF
clone_size: .; v_call: TRBV20-1; j_call: TRBJ2-7; d_call: .; cdr3_nt: TGCAGTGCTAGTCAATCCGGGCAGGGACTCTCCTACGAGCAGTACTTC; cdr3_aa: CSASQSGQGLSYEQYF
clone_size: once; v_call: TRBV5-1; j_call: TRBJ1-4; d_call: .; cdr3_nt: TGCGCCAGTACACGTGAATGGGGGAATGAAAAACTGTTTTTT; cdr3_aa: CASTREWGNEKLFF
clone_size: many; v_call: TRBV11-2; j_call: TRBJ2-1; d_call: .; cdr3_nt: TGTGCCAGCAGCCTAGACAGCTTGGGCATGGGTGAGCAGTTCTTC; cdr3_aa: CASSLDSLGMGEQFF
clone_size: many; v_call: TRBV7-2; j_call: TRBJ1-1; d_call: .; cdr3_nt: TGTGCCAGCAGCTGGACCGGGATAGGCACTGAAGCTTTCTTT; cdr3_aa: CASSWTGIGTEAFF
clone_size: few; v_call: TRBV30; j_call: TRBJ1-1; d_call: .; cdr3_nt: TGTGCCTGGACCCCCTCGGGGGAAGCTTTCTTT; cdr3_aa: CAWTPSGEAFF
clone_size: few; v_call: TRBV18; j_call: TRBJ1-2; d_call: .; cdr3_nt: TGTGCCAGCTCACCCGACGGAACCTATGGCTACACCTTC; cdr3_aa: CASSPDGTYGYTF
clone_size: .; v_call: TRBV24-1; j_call: TRBJ1-1; d_call: .; cdr3_nt: TGTGCCACCAGTGATTCGGGGGGCCACACTGAAGCTTTCTTT; cdr3_aa: CATSDSGGHTEAFF
clone_size: many; v_call: TRBV7-6; j_call: TRBJ2-3; d_call: TRBD2; cdr3_nt: TGTGCCAGCAGCTTAAGGACTAGCGGGGGGCTTCACACAGATACGCAGTATTTT; cdr3_aa: CASSLRTSGGLHTDTQYF
clone_size: .; v_call: TRBV6-2/TRBV6-3; j_call: TRBJ2-2; d_call: .; cdr3_nt: TGTGCCAGCGCTGGTCCCATCTTGAACACCGGGGAGCTGTTTTTT; cdr3_aa: CASAGPILNTGELFF
clone_size: few; v_call: TRBV4-1; j_call: TRBJ1-2; d_call: .; cdr3_nt: TGCGCCAGCAGCCATGGTGGGGCAGGAGGGATTAATGGCTACACCTTC; cdr3_aa: CASSHGGAGGINGYTF
clone_size: few; v_call: TRBV19; j_call: TRBJ1-6; d_call: .; cdr3_nt: TGTGCCAGTAGCCTACAGGGAACTAATTCACCCCTCCACTTT; cdr3_aa: CASSLQGTNSPLHF
clone_size: .; v_call: TRBV29-1; j_call: TRBJ2-1; d_call: .; cdr3_nt: TGCAGCGTTGAAAGGGTGTACGAGCAGTTCTTC; cdr3_aa: CSVERVYEQFF
clone_size: .; v_call: TRBV12-3/TRBV12-4; j_call: TRBJ2-5; d_call: .; cdr3_nt: TGTGCCAGCAGTGAGTTGGGGCGGGGACCCCAAGAGACCCAGTACTTC; cdr3_aa: CASSELGRGPQETQYF
clone_size: .; v_call: TRBV28; j_call: TRBJ2-4; d_call: TRBD1; cdr3_nt: TGTGCCAGCAGTTTACAGGGACAGGGAGTCAAAAACATTCAGTACTTC; cdr3_aa: CASSLQGQGVKNIQYF
clone_size: few; v_call: TRBV3-1; j_call: TRBJ2-5; d_call: .; cdr3_nt: TGTGCCAGCAGCCAAGGGGGTCAAGAGACCCAGTACTTC; cdr3_aa: CASSQGGQETQYF
clone_size: few; v_call: TRBV6-1; j_call: TRBJ1-2; d_call: .; cdr3_nt: TGTGCCAGCAGTGCCGGGACGCAGCTCACTTTCCCTTTTTCGAACACCTTC; cdr3_aa: CASSAGTQLTFPFSNTF
clone_size: few; v_call: TRBV29-1; j_call: TRBJ2-6; d_call: TRBD1; cdr3_nt: TGCAGCATCCCCCCTCCCGGGACAGGGAGCGGGGCCAACGTCCTGACTTTC; cdr3_aa: CSIPPPGTGSGANVLTF
clone_size: .; v_call: TRBV18; j_call: TRBJ1-1; d_call: .; cdr3_nt: TGTGCCAGCTCGCCACTAGCCCTCAGCCAGAACACTGAAGCTTTCTTT; cdr3_aa: CASSPLALSQNTEAFF
clone_size: .; v_call: TRBV19; j_call: TRBJ1-2; d_call: .; cdr3_nt: TGTGCCAGTAGTATCCTACCGGGCCCGGAAAGACGAGGCTACACCTTC; cdr3_aa: CASSILPGPERRGYTF
clone_size: many; v_call: TRBV5-1; j_call: TRBJ2-1; d_call: TRBD1; cdr3_nt: TGCGCCAGCAGCTTGGAGGGACAGGGGAGCAACAATGAGCAGTTCTTC; cdr3_aa: CASSLEGQGSNNEQFF
clone_size: few; v_call: TRBV7-9; j_call: TRBJ2-2; d_call: .; cdr3_nt: TGTGCCAGCAGCTTATCAGGGGAGCTGTTTTTT; cdr3_aa: CASSLSGELFF
clone_size: many; v_call: TRBV18; j_call: TRBJ1-2; d_call: TRBD1; cdr3_nt: TGTGCCAGCTCACCACCGGGACAGTATGGCTACACCTTC; cdr3_aa: CASSPPGQYGYTF
clone_size: many; v_call: TRBV4-3; j_call: TRBJ2-3; d_call: .; cdr3_nt: TGCGCCAGCTCTGATCCCGGAAGCCTCACAGATACGCAGTATTTT; cdr3_aa: CASSDPGSLTDTQYF
clone_size: few; v_call: TRBV20-1; j_call: TRBJ1-2; d_call: TRBD1; cdr3_nt: TGCAGTGCAAACACAGGGGGCAGCTATGGCTACACCTTC; cdr3_aa: CSANTGGSYGYTF
clone_size: few; v_call: TRBV5-4; j_call: TRBJ2-1; d_call: TRBD1; cdr3_nt: TGTGCCAGCAGCTCAAGGACAGGGGAAACCTACAATGAGCAGTTCTTC; cdr3_aa: CASSSRTGETYNEQFF
clone_size: .; v_call: TRBV7-9; j_call: TRBJ2-3; d_call: TRBD2; cdr3_nt: TGTGCCAGCAGCGGGACTAGCGGGAGGGGGAGCACAGATACGCAGTATTTT; cdr3_aa: CASSGTSGRGSTDTQYF
clone_size: .; v_call: TRBV6-4; j_call: TRBJ1-6; d_call: .; cdr3_nt: TGTGCCAGCAGTGACAGGGATAATTCACCCCTCCACTTT; cdr3_aa: CASSDRDNSPLHF
clone_size: .; v_call: TRBV28; j_call: TRBJ1-1; d_call: .; cdr3_nt: TGTGCCAGCAGTTCAGTGGTGGGAAAAGACACTGAAGCTTTCTTT; cdr3_aa: CASSSVVGKDTEAFF
clone_size: .; v_call: TRBV28; j_call: TRBJ1-6; d_call: .; cdr3_nt: TGTGCCAGCACGCGGGTCTCCTATAATTCACCCCTCCACTTT; cdr3_aa: CASTRVSYNSPLHF
clone_size: .; v_call: TRBV7-2; j_call: TRBJ2-5; d_call: TRBD1; cdr3_nt: TGTGCCAGCAGCTCCAGGGACAGCCTCCAAGAGACCCAGTACTTC; cdr3_aa: CASSSRDSLQETQYF
clone_size: many; v_call: TRBV3-1; j_call: TRBJ1-4; d_call: TRBD1; cdr3_nt: TGTGCCAGCAGCCAGGGACAGCGGGGGAGTGAAAAACTGTTTTTT; cdr3_aa: CASSQGQRGSEKLFF
clone_size: many; v_call: TRBV10-3; j_call: TRBJ2-1; d_call: TRBD2; cdr3_nt: TGTGCCATCAGTGCGGATAGCGGGGGGGCCGGAGAGCAGTTCTTC; cdr3_aa: CAISADSGGAGEQFF
clone_size: few; v_call: TRBV5-1; j_call: TRBJ2-3; d_call: TRBD2; cdr3_nt: TGCGCCAGCAGCTTACCGCTAGCGGGCACAGATACGCAGTATTTT; cdr3_aa: CASSLPLAGTDTQYF
clone_size: .; v_call: TRBV6-2/TRBV6-3; j_call: TRBJ1-1; d_call: .; cdr3_nt: TGTGCCAGCAGTTTGCAGGGGTTGTCTAACACTGAAGCTTTCTTT; cdr3_aa: CASSLQGLSNTEAFF
clone_size: few; v_call: TRBV7-8; j_call: TRBJ2-7; d_call: .; cdr3_nt: TGTGCCAGCAGCTTGTATCAGGAGAGCTCCTACGAGCAGTACTTC; cdr3_aa: CASSLYQESSYEQYF
clone_size: .; v_call: TRBV2; j_call: TRBJ2-1; d_call: .; cdr3_nt: TGTGCCAGCACTCGGAGCCAATACAATGAGCAGTTCTTC; cdr3_aa: CASTRSQYNEQFF
clone_size: many; v_call: TRBV12-3/TRBV12-4; j_call: TRBJ1-6; d_call: TRBD1; cdr3_nt: TGTGCCAGCAGTTTAGGTGGACAGGGTGCTTCACCCCTCCACTTT; cdr3_aa: CASSLGGQGASPLHF